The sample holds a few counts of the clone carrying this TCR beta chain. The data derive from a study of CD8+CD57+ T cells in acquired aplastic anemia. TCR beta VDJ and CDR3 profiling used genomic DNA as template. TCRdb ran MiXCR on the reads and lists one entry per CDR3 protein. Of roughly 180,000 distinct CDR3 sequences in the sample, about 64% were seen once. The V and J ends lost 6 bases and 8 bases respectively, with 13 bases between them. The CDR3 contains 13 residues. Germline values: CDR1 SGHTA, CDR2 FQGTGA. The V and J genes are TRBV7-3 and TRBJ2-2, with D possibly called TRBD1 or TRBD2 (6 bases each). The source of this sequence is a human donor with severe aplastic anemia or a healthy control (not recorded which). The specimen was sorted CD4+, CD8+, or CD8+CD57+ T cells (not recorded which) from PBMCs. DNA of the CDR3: TGTGCCAGCAGTCTTTGGGGGGCGGGGGAGCTGTTTTTT. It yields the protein CASSLWGAGELFF.